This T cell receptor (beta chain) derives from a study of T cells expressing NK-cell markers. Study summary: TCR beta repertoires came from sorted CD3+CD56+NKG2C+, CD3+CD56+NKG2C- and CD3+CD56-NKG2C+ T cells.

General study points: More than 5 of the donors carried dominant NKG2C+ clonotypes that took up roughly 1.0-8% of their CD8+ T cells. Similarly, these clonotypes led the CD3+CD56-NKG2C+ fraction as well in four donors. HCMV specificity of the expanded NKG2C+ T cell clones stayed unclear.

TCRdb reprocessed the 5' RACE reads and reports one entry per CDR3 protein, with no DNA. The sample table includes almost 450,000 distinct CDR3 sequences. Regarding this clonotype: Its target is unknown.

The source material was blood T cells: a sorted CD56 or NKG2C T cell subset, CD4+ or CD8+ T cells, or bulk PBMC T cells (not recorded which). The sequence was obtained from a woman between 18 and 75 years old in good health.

CDR3 amino acids: CASSISSGYNEQFF. The V gene is TRBV19, the J gene TRBJ2-1; TCRdb's D call, TRBD2, is unchecked because there is no DNA. From germline, CDR1 is LNHDA and CDR2 SQIVND (reference sequence). This CDR3 spans 14 amino acids.